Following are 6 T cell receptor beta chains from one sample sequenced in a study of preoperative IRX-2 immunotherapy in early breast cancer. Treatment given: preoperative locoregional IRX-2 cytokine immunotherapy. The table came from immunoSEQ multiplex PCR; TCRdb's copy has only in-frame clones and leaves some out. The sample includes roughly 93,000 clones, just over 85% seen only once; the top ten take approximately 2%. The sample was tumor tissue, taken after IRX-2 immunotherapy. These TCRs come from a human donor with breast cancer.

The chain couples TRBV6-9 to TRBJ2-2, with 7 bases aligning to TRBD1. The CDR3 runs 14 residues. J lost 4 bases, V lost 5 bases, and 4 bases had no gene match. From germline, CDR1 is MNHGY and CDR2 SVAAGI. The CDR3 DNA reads TGTGCCAGCAGTGTCGCAGGGGGCACCGGGGAGCTGTTTTTT. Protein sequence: CASSVAGGTGELFF.

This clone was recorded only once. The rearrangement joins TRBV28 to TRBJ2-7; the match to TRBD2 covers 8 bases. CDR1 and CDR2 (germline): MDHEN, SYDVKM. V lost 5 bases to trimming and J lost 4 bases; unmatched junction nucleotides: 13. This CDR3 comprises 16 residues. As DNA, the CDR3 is TGTGCCAGCAGTCAGACCTGGTCTCCGGGAGGGTACGAGCAGTACTTC. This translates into CASSQTWSPGGYEQYF.

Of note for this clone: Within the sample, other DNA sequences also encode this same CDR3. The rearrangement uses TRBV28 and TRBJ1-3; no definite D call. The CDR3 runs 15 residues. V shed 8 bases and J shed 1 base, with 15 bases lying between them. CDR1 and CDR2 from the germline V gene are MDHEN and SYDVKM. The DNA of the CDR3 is TGTGCCAGCTCATTAGGTCTCCCTTCTGGAAACACCATATATTTT. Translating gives CASSLGLPSGNTIYF.

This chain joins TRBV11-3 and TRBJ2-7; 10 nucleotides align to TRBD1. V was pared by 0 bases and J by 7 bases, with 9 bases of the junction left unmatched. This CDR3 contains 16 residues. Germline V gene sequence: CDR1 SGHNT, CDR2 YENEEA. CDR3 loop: CASSLDYRDRGREQYF. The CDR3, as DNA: TGTGCCAGCAGCTTAGATTACCGGGACAGGGGTAGAGAGCAGTACTTC.

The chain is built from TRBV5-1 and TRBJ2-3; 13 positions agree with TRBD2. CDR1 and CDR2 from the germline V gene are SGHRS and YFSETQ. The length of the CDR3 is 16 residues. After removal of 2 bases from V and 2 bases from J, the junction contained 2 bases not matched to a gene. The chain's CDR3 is CASSLGTSGNTDTQYF. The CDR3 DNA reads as TGCGCCAGCAGCTTAGGGACTAGCGGGAACACAGATACGCAGTATTTT.

The CDR3 sequence: CASGPGEGYNEQFF. The CDR3, as DNA: TGCGCCAGCGGCCCAGGGGAAGGCTACAATGAGCAGTTCTTC. The gene calls are TRBV5-1 and TRBJ2-1; TRBD1 is a possible D gene (6 bases). The CDR3 runs to 14 residues. V dropped 7 bases and J dropped 3 bases, with 14 bases sitting between them. Germline CDR1 SGHRS, CDR2 YFSETQ.